The entry that follows covers one T cell receptor beta chain sequence. Germline V gives CDR1 DFQATT, CDR2 SNEGSKA (reference sequence). CDR3 length: 19 residues. Trimming removed 1 base from V and 0 bases from J; junction bases left unmatched: 13. A J-beta primer mix and a sample-barcoded 5' primer were used in a second PCR of roughly 7 to 12 cycles. TCRdb processed the 5' RACE reads anew with MiXCR; each CDR3 protein has one entry. The sample includes 700,000 or so distinct CDR3 sequences, 22% of them seen just once. The sample belongs to a study of blood T cells in healthy people across ages. The TCR comes from a man aged 65 to 85 in good health. The sequenced sample consisted of blood. This chain uses TRBV20-1 with TRBJ1-5, with 9 bases matching TRBD1. The CDR3 loop reads CSARVSVGQGRDSNQPQHF. The CDR3 DNA reads TGCAGTGCTAGAGTTTCCGTGGGACAGGGACGGGATAGCAATCAGCCCCAGCATTTT.